Listed here are 20 T cell receptor beta chains from one sample, sequenced in a study of OX40 agonist ivuxolimab in advanced cancers. Produced via immunoSEQ multiplex PCR; TCRdb's table is partial and in-frame only. The table lists over 95,000 clones, 90% to 97% of them singletons. Specimen: CD4+ or CD8+ T cells sorted from blood, collected in a trial of the OX40 agonist ivuxolimab. The receptors shown here come from an adult with an advanced solid tumor such as melanoma, head and neck, liver or kidney cancer.

The chain carries TRBV12-2 and TRBJ2-2; the table names TRBD2, a call not compared with the DNA. TRBV12-2 is a pseudogene. This CDR3 comprises 18 residues. The CDR3 sequence is CASRSLLAGDQNTGELFF. The CDR3 coding sequence is TGTGCAAGTCGCTCACTACTAGCGGGGGATCAGAACACCGGGGAGCTGTTTTTT.

This chain uses TRBV25-1 with TRBJ2-7, with D perhaps TRBD1 or TRBD2 (5 bases each). V was clipped by 7 bases and J by 2 bases, with 9 bases between them. From germline, CDR1 is MGHDK and CDR2 SYGVNS. This CDR3 has 12 residues. CDR3 DNA sequence: TGTGCCAGCACCGGGGACCCCTACGAGCAGTACTTC. This encodes CASTGDPYEQYF.

This chain connects TRBV29-1 to TRBJ1-1; D gene uncertain. This CDR3 contains 12 residues. CDR1 SQVTM and CDR2 ANQGSEA come from the germline V gene. V lost 4 bases, J lost 1 base, and 7 bases lay in between. The CDR3 protein is CSVVWGNTEAFF. CDR3 DNA: TGCAGCGTTGTTTGGGGGAACACTGAAGCTTTCTTT.

The chain has TRBV4-1 and TRBJ1-6; D ambiguous. The CDR3 is 18 residues long. Germline loops: CDR1 MGHRA, CDR2 YSYEKL. V was shortened by 0 bases and J by 0 bases, with 12 bases between the two germline ends. The CDR3 spells CASSQDSGGYSYNSPLHF. The CDR3 region has the DNA TGCGCCAGCAGCCAAGATAGTGGCGGTTACTCCTATAATTCACCCCTCCACTTT.

V and J are TRBV4-3 and TRBJ1-6, with TRBD1 matching 11 bases. V shed 5 bases and J 0 bases; nucleotides not matched to a gene: 6. Germline CDR1 LGHNA, CDR2 YSLEER. This CDR3 has 18 amino acids. CDR3 nucleotide sequence: TGCGCCAGCAGCAGGGGACAGGGGGGAGGCTCCTATAATTCACCCCTCCACTTT. Translated, it gives CASSRGQGGGSYNSPLHF.

The chain combines TRBV7-3 with TRBJ1-6, with a tentative D call TRBD1 (6 bases). The CDR3 loop spans 14 amino acids. In germline, CDR1 is SGHTA, CDR2 FQGTGA. With 3 bases removed from V and 13 bases from J, the gap between germline ends came to 16 bases. CDR3 nucleotides: TGTGCCAGCAGCTTGGGGCAGGGGCCAGTTCCCCTCCACTTT. Amino acid sequence: CASSLGQGPVPLHF.

The chain's CDR3 is CASSPRQDRAPNTIYF. DNA for the CDR3: TGTGCCAGCAGTCCGCGCCAGGACAGGGCCCCAAACACCATATATTTT. The chain couples TRBV7-9 to TRBJ1-3; 8 positions match TRBD1. CDR3 length equals 16 residues. V lost 6 bases, J lost 6 bases, and 13 bases stayed unmatched. Germline V CDR1 and CDR2: SEHNR, FQNEAQ (reference sequence).

The chain recombines TRBV28 with TRBJ1-1; TRBD1 might be the D (5 bases). Trimming stripped 8 bases from V and 5 bases from J, with 9 bases between. Per germline, CDR1 MDHEN and CDR2 SYDVKM. The CDR3 totals 11 residues. The DNA for the CDR3 is TGTGCCAGCGCCCAGGGTACTGAAGCTTTCTTT. Translation gives CASAQGTEAFF.

The chain has TRBV27 and TRBJ2-5; D tentatively fits TRBD1 or TRBD2 (5 bases each). Germline CDR1 is MNHEY and CDR2 is SMNVEV (reference sequence). V dropped 5 bases and J dropped 5 bases, with 15 bases sitting between them. CDR3 length: 14 residues. CDR3 sequence reads: CASSPKLAGETQYF. The CDR3 DNA reads TGTGCCAGCAGTCCAAAGCTAGCAGGGGAGACCCAGTACTTC.

The genes are TRBV27 and TRBJ1-1; 8 bases are a match to TRBD1. CDR1 is MNHEY, CDR2 SMNVEV, per germline (reference sequence). With V trimmed by 7 bases and J by 6 bases, 16 bases remained unmatched. This CDR3 has 16 residues. The CDR3 sequence is CASNESPQGVSSEAFF. In DNA, the CDR3 is TGTGCCAGCAATGAGTCCCCACAGGGGGTAAGCTCTGAAGCTTTCTTT.

The chain couples TRBV7-2 to TRBJ2-3; 11 nucleotides line up with TRBD1. Germline V CDR1 and CDR2: SGHTA, FQGNSA. The CDR3 consists of 17 residues. V was pared by 4 bases and J by 2 bases, with 8 bases of the junction left unmatched. CDR3: CASSYGTGGGYTDTQYF. DNA for the CDR3: TGTGCCAGCAGCTATGGGACAGGGGGAGGCTACACAGATACGCAGTATTTT.

This sequence joins TRBV5-1 and TRBJ1-1, with D unresolved. CDR1 and CDR2 from the germline V gene are SGHRS and YFSETQ. With 0 bases removed from V and 0 bases from J, the gap between germline ends came to 9 bases. The CDR3 has 15 amino acids. CDR3 nucleotides: TGCGCCAGCAGCTTGGGTCGGGGAGTGAACACTGAAGCTTTCTTT. Protein: CASSLGRGVNTEAFF.

The chain combines TRBV5-1 with TRBJ1-2; maybe TRBD1 (5 bases). With 1 base removed from V and 8 bases from J, the gap between germline ends came to 9 bases. Looked up from germline, CDR1 is SGHRS and CDR2 is YFSETQ. The CDR3 consists of 12 residues. CDR3: CASSLNEGGYTF. The CDR3 bases are TGCGCCAGCAGCTTGAATGAGGGGGGCTACACCTTC.

This chain connects TRBV6-1 to TRBJ2-2; 10 bases fit TRBD2. This CDR3 has 15 residues. Per the germline V gene, CDR1 is MNHNS and CDR2 is SASEGT. The J segment lost 5 bases and the V segment lost 8 bases, leaving 8 bases of the junction unmatched. The CDR3 bases are TGTGCCAGCGAGCGGGGGGGCCGAGGAACCGGGGAGCTGTTTTTT. It codes for CASERGGRGTGELFF.

CDR3 nucleotides: TGTGCCACCAGCAGTCCACAGGGGTATTCACCCCTCCACTTT. It is translated as CATSSPQGYSPLHF. V usage is TRBV15 and J usage is TRBJ1-6; 7 bases match TRBD1. Germline CDR1 is LNHNV and CDR2 is YYDKDF (reference sequence). The V segment lost 3 bases and the J segment 8 bases; nucleotides outside the gene matches: 4. This CDR3 is 14 amino acids long.

The rearrangement links TRBV15 to TRBJ1-4; no clear D gene. CDR3 size: 15 residues. Germline V gene sequence: CDR1 LNHNV, CDR2 YYDKDF (reference sequence). Trimming removed 0 bases from V and 3 bases from J, with 8 bases in between. CDR3 in amino acids: CATSRETRPNEKLFF. For the CDR3, the DNA is TGTGCCACCAGCAGAGAAACCAGACCTAATGAAAAACTGTTTTTT. The full variable domain, rest sourced from reference TRBV15 and TRBJ1-4, is DAMVIQNPRYQVTQFGKPVTLSCSQTLNHNVMYWYQQKSSQAPKLLFHYYDKDFNNEADTPDNFQSRRPNTSFCFLDIRSPGLGDTAMYLCATSRETRPNEKLFFGSGTQLSVL.

This clone was seen a single time. The genes are TRBV6-4 and TRBJ2-7, with 11 bases matching TRBD1. Trimming removed 3 bases from V and 3 bases from J; junction bases left unmatched: 1. This CDR3 region has 14 residues. Germline lookup yields CDR1 MRHNA and CDR2 SNTAGT. CDR3 loop: CASSEGTGGYEQYF. In DNA, the CDR3 is TGTGCCAGCAGTGAGGGGACAGGGGGCTACGAGCAGTACTTC.

V usage is TRBV6-5 and J usage is TRBJ2-1, with D possibly being TRBD2 (6 bases). V lost 7 bases to trimming and J lost 9 bases, with 19 bases between them. The germline V gene encodes CDR1 MNHEY and CDR2 SVGAGI. CDR3 length: 14 residues. CDR3: CASITSRDGGEQFF. The CDR3 nucleotides read TGTGCCAGCATCACCTCCAGGGACGGGGGTGAGCAGTTCTTC.

J is TRBJ1-5 and V is TRBV27; the D is unclear. Germline V CDR1 and CDR2: MNHEY, SMNVEV (reference sequence). The CDR3 is 15 residues long. Trimming pared 2 bases from V and 2 bases from J, leaving 10 bases between. CDR3 sequence reads: CASSLGRLGNQPQHF. The CDR3, as DNA: TGTGCCAGCAGTTTAGGCAGGCTAGGCAATCAGCCCCAGCATTTT.

CDR3 protein: CASSGPEIQSGNTIYF. The CDR3 DNA is TGTGCCAGCAGCGGACCCGAGATCCAATCTGGAAACACCATATATTTT. V usage is TRBV11-2 and J usage is TRBJ1-3; D gene ambiguous. Germline CDR1 reads SGHAT; CDR2 reads FQNNGV. V was shortened by 5 bases and J by 1 base, with 15 bases between the two germline ends. The CDR3 spans 16 residues.